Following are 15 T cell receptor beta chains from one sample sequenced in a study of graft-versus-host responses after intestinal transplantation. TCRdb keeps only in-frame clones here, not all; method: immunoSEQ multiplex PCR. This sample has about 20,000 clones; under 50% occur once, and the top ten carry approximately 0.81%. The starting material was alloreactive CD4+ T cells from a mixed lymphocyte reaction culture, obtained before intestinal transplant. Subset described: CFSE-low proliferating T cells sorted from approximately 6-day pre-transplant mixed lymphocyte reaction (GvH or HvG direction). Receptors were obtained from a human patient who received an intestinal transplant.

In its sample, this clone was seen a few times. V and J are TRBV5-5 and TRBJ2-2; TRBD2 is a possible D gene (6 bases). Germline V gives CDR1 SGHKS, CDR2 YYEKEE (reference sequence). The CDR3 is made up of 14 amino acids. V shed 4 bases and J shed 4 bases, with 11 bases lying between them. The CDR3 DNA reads TGTGCCAGCAGCGCGGGACCCACCACCGGGGAGCTGTTTTTT. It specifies CASSAGPTTGELFF.

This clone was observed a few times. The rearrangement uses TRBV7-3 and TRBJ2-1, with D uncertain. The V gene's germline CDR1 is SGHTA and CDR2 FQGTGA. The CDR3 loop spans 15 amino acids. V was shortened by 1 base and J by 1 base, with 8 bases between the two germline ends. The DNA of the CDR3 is TGTGCCAGCAGCTTAATTGCGGCGTCCTACAATGAGCAGTTCTTC. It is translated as CASSLIAASYNEQFF.

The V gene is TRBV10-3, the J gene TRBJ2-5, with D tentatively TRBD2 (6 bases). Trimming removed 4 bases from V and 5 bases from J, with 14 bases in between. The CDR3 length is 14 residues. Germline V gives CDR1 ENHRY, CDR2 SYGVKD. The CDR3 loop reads CAISAGTAGETQYF. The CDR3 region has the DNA TGTGCCATCAGTGCCGGGACCGCGGGGGAGACCCAGTACTTC.

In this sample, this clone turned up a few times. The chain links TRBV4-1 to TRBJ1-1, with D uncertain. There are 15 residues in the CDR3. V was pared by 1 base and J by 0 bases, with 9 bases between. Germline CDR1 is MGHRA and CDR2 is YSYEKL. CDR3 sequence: CASSQVTLMNTEAFF. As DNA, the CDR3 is TGCGCCAGCAGCCAAGTAACTTTGATGAACACTGAAGCTTTCTTT.

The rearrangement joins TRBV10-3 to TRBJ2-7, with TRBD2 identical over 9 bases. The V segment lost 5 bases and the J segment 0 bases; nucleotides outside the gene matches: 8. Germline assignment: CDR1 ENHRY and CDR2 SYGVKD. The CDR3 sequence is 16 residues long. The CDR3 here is CAISKQLAGSSYEQYF. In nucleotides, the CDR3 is TGTGCCATCAGTAAACAGCTAGCGGGGAGCTCCTACGAGCAGTACTTC.

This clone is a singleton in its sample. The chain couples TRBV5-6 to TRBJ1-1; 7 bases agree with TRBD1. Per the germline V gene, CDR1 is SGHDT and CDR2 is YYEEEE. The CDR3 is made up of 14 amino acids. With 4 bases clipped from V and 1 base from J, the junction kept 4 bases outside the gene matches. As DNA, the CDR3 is TGTGCCAGCAGCACCCGGACAGGGAACACTGAAGCTTTCTTT. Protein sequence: CASSTRTGNTEAFF.

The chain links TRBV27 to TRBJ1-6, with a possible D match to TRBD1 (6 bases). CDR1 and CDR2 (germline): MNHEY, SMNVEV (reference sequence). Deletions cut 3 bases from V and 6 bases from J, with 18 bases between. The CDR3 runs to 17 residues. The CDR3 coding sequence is TGTGCCAGCAGTTTTGGGGGGGGCCACTTACTTAATTCACCCCTCCACTTT. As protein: CASSFGGGHLLNSPLHF.

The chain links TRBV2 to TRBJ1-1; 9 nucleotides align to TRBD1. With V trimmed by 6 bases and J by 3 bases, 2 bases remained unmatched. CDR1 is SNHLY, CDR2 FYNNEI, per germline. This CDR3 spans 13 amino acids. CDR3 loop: CASRRDRDTEAFF. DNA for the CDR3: TGTGCCAGCAGACGGGACAGGGACACTGAAGCTTTCTTT.

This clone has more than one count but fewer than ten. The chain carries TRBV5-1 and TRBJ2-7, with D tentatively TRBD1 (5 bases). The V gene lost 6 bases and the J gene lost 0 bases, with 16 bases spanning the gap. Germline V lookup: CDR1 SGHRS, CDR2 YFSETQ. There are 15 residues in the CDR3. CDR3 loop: CASKRAGSPSYEQYF. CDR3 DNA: TGCGCCAGCAAAAGGGCAGGGTCGCCCTCCTACGAGCAGTACTTC.

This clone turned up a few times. The CDR3 DNA reads TGTGCCAGCAGGACAGGTTTTGAAAAACTGTTTTTT. Translation gives CASRTGFEKLFF. V usage is TRBV6-5 and J usage is TRBJ1-4; tentatively, D is TRBD1 (6 bases). With 6 bases removed from V and 7 bases from J, the gap between germline ends came to 9 bases. Germline V gives CDR1 MNHEY, CDR2 SVGAGI. The length of the CDR3 is 12 residues.

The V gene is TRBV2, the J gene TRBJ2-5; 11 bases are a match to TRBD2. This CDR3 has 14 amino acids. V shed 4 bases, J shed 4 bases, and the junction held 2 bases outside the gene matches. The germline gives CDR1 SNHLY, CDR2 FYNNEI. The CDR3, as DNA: TGTGCCAGCAGTGTAGCGGGGGGGGGAGAGACCCAGTACTTC. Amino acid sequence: CASSVAGGGETQYF.

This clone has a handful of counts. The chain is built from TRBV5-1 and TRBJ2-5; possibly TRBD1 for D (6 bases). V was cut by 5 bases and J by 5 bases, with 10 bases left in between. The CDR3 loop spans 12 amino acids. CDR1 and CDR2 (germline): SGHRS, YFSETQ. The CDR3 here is CASRGGGETQYF. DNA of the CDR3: TGCGCCAGCAGAGGGGGTGGGGAGACCCAGTACTTC. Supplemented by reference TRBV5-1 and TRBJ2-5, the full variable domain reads KAGVTQTPRYLIKTRGQQVTLSCSPISGHRSVSWYQQTPGQGLQFLFEYFSETQRNKGNFPGRFSGRQFSNSRSEMNVSTLELGDSALYLCASRGGGETQYFGPGTRLLVL.

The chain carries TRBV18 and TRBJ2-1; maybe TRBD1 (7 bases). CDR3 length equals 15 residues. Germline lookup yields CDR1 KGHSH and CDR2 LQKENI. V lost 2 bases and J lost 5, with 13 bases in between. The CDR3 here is CASSPWQGGDNEQFF. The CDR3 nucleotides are TGTGCCAGCTCACCATGGCAGGGGGGAGACAATGAGCAGTTCTTC. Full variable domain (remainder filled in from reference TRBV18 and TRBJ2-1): NAGVMQNPRHLVRRRGQEARLRCSPMKGHSHVYWYRQLPEEGLKFMVYLQKENIIDESGMPKERFSAEFPKEGPSILRIQQVVRGDSAAYFCASSPWQGGDNEQFFGPGTRLTVL.

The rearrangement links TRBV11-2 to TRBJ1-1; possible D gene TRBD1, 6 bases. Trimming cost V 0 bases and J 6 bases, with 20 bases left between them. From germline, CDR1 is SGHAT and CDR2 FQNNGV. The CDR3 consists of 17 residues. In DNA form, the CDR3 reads TGTGCCAGCAGCTTAGAGGGCGGAGGGGGGGCGCCGGCTGAAGCTTTCTTT. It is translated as CASSLEGGGGAPAEAFF.

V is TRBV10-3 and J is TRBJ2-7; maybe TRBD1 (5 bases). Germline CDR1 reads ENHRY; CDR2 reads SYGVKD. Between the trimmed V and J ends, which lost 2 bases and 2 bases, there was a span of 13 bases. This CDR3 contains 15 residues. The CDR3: CAISEGRVLPYEQYF. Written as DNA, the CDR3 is TGTGCCATCAGTGAGGGCAGGGTACTTCCCTACGAGCAGTACTTC.